Presented here are 10 T cell receptor beta chains from one specimen sequenced in a study of CD8 T cells in Susac syndrome. Reverse transcription of about 0.5 to 1 ug RNA used random hexamers. In TCRdb, the immunoSEQ multiplex PCR reads were re-called with MiXCR into one record per CDR3 protein. The repertoire holds about 77,000 distinct CDR3 sequences, with roughly 91% as singletons. Sequencing input: CD4+ T cells from PBMCs. The receptors come from a human donor with Susac syndrome.

The chain employs TRBV5-4 and TRBJ1-6; weak D call: TRBD1 (6 bases). The germline CDR1 and CDR2 sequences are SGHNT and YYREEE (reference sequence). This CDR3 is built from 14 residues. V was shortened by 3 bases and J by 10 bases, with 14 bases between the two germline ends. CDR3 in DNA: TGTGCCAGCAGCTGGAGGGGGGGTGACTCACCCCTCCACTTT. This gives the protein CASSWRGGDSPLHF.

The chain carries TRBV6-1 and TRBJ2-2; TRBD1 agrees at 11 bases. The V gene end was trimmed by 5 bases and the J gene end by 4 bases; junction bases not matched to a gene: 6. The germline V gene has CDR1 MNHNS and CDR2 SASEGT. The CDR3 has 16 residues. In DNA, the CDR3 is TGTGCCAGCAGTAAAGGACAGGGGGCGGTCACCGGGGAGCTGTTTTTT. Its translation: CASSKGQGAVTGELFF.

The CDR3 DNA reads as TGTGCCAGCGAGGGACTAGTGGGGTACGAGCAGTACTTC. Translating gives CASEGLVGYEQYF. This chain uses TRBV7-8 with TRBJ2-7; 8 positions match TRBD2. V lost 8 bases, J lost 4 bases, and 7 bases stayed unmatched. Germline V lookup: CDR1 SGHVS, CDR2 FQNEAQ. This CDR3 spans 13 amino acids.

The CDR3 region is CASSFDRDTEAFF. CDR3 coding DNA: TGTGCCAGCAGTTTTGACAGGGACACTGAAGCTTTCTTT. The chain recombines TRBV6-6 with TRBJ1-1; 7 bases align to TRBD1. There are 13 residues in the CDR3. Trimming at V came to 4 bases and at J to 3 bases, leaving 2 bases not matched to a gene. Germline-derived CDR1 and CDR2 are MNHNY and SVGAGI (reference sequence).

This clonotype was detected only once. This chain links TRBV28 with TRBJ1-1; D gene uncertain. The CDR3 runs to 14 residues. The V gene lost 7 bases and the J gene lost 1 base, with 13 bases spanning the gap. CDR1 is MDHEN and CDR2 is SYDVKM in the germline V gene. The CDR3 spells CASTFRAGNTEAFF. The CDR3, as DNA: TGTGCCAGCACCTTTAGGGCAGGGAACACTGAAGCTTTCTTT.

This chain uses TRBV27 with TRBJ2-7, with 14 nucleotides matching TRBD2. Germline V gene sequence: CDR1 MNHEY, CDR2 SMNVEV (reference sequence). V lost 4 bases to trimming and J lost 4 bases; unmatched junction nucleotides: 6. This CDR3 has 16 residues. Here the CDR3 DNA reads TGTGCCAGCAGTTCGCAAGGGACTAGCGGGGGTTACGAGCAGTACTTC. This encodes CASSSQGTSGGYEQYF.

This clonotype was observed a handful of times. V is TRBV7-2 and J is TRBJ2-5; TRBD1 might be the D (5 bases). This CDR3 is 13 amino acids long. Germline CDR1 and CDR2: SGHTA and FQGNSA. V lost 1 base to trimming and J lost 2 bases, with 5 bases between them. The CDR3 region is CASSLGQQETQYF. CDR3 DNA: TGTGCCAGCAGCTTAGGACAGCAAGAGACCCAGTACTTC.

The chain joins TRBV2 to TRBJ2-1; 12 nucleotides line up with TRBD1. The CDR3 runs to 15 residues. Germline CDR1 SNHLY, CDR2 FYNNEI. Trimming at V came to 5 bases and at J to 7 bases, leaving 6 bases not matched to a gene. The CDR3 DNA follows: TGTGCCAGCAGTCCGGGACAGGGGGCTAGGAATGAGCAGTTCTTC. Amino acid sequence: CASSPGQGARNEQFF.

This chain joins TRBV6-1 and TRBJ2-5; perhaps TRBD2 as D (6 bases). This CDR3 is built from 15 residues. Germline V lookup: CDR1 MNHNS, CDR2 SASEGT. The V end was cut by 4 bases, the J end by 2 bases, with 14 bases between. CDR3 amino acids: CASSAGGVGQETQYF. The DNA for the CDR3 is TGTGCCAGCAGTGCCGGGGGAGTAGGTCAAGAGACCCAGTACTTC.

V usage is TRBV5-6 and J usage is TRBJ2-7; the D gene could be TRBD1 or TRBD2 (7 bases each). V lost 0 bases, J lost 5 bases, and 15 bases lay in between. The length of the CDR3 is 15 residues. Germline V CDR1 and CDR2: SGHDT, YYEEEE. The DNA of the CDR3 is TGTGCCAGCAGCTTGGTCGGGGGGACAGTCCACGAGCAGTACTTC. Protein sequence: CASSLVGGTVHEQYF.